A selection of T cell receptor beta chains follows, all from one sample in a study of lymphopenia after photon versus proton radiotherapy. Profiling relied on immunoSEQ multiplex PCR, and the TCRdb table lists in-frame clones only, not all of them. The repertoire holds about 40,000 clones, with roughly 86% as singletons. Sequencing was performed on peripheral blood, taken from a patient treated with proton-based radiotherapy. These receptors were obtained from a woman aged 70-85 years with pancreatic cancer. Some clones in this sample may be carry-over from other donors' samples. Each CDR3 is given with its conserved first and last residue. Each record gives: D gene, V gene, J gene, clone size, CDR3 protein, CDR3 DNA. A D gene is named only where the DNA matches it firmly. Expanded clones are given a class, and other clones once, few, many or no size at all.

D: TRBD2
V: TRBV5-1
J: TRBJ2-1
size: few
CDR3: CASSLTSGRGFNEQFF
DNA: TGCGCCAGCAGCTTGACTAGCGGGAGAGGTTTCAATGAGCAGTTCTTC

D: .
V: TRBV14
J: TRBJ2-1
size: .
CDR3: CASSLSSYNEQFF
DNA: TGTGCCAGCAGCCTGAGCTCCTACAATGAGCAGTTCTTC

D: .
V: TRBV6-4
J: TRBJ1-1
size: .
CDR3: CASSPEGMLSEAFF
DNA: TGTGCCAGCAGTCCCGAAGGGATGTTATCTGAAGCTTTCTTT

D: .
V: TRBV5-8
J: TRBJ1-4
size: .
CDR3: CASSAGREHLNEKLFF
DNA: TGTGCCAGCAGCGCTGGCCGGGAGCACCTTAATGAAAAACTGTTTTTT

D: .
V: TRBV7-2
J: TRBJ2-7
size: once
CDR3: CASRKGVDEQYF
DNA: TGTGCCAGCAGGAAAGGAGTCGACGAGCAGTACTTC

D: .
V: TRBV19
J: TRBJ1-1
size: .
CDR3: CASRMALGGTEAFF
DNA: TGTGCCAGTAGGATGGCCCTCGGCGGCACTGAAGCTTTCTTT

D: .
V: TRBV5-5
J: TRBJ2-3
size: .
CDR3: CASSLNPSTDTQYF
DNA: TGTGCCAGCAGCTTGAACCCGAGCACAGATACGCAGTATTTT

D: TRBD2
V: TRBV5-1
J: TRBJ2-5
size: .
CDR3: CASSQRLAGVLETQYF
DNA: TGCGCCAGCAGCCAACGACTAGCGGGAGTACTGGAGACCCAGTACTTC

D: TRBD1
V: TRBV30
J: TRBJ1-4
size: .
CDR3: CARSFIAGGAGEKLFF
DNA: TGTGCCCGGAGTTTCATTGCAGGGGGCGCAGGGGAAAAACTGTTTTTT

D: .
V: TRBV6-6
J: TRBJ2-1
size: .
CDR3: CASSLSGSSYNEQFF
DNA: TGTGCCAGCAGTTTGAGCGGTAGCTCCTACAATGAGCAGTTCTTC

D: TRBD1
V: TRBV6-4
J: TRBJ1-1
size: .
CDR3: CASSDSFGTGPDMNTEAFF
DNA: TGTGCCAGCAGTGACTCTTTCGGGACAGGGCCAGATATGAACACTGAAGCTTTCTTT

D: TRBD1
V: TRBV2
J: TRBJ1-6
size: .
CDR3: CASSDEGASPLHF
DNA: TGTGCCAGCAGTGACGAGGGGGCTTCACCCCTCCACTTT

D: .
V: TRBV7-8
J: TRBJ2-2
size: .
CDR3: CASSSGTANTGELFF
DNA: TGTGCCAGCAGCTCCGGGACTGCGAACACCGGGGAGCTGTTTTTT

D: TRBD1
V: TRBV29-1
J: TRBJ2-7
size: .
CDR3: CSVGQGQEQYF
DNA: TGCAGCGTTGGACAGGGACAAGAGCAGTACTTC

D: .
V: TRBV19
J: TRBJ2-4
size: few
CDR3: CASSIDWSQINIQYF
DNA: TGTGCCAGTAGTATAGATTGGAGCCAGATTAACATTCAGTACTTC

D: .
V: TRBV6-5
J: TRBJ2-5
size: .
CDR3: CASSYRSAPQETQYF
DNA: TGTGCCAGCAGTTATCGATCGGCCCCGCAAGAGACCCAGTACTTC

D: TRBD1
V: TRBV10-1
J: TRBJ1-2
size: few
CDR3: CASSSGQNYGYTF
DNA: TGCGCCAGCAGCTCGGGACAGAACTATGGCTACACCTTC

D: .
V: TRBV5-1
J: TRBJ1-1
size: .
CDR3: CASSWTELNTEAFF
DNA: TGCGCCAGCAGCTGGACAGAACTGAACACTGAAGCTTTCTTT

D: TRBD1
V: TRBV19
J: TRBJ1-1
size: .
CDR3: CASSIDGQGRAFF
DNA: TGTGCCAGTAGTATAGATGGACAGGGGCGGGCTTTCTTT

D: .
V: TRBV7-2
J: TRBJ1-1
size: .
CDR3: CASSLPVNTEAFF
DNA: TGTGCCAGCAGCTTACCAGTGAACACTGAAGCTTTCTTT

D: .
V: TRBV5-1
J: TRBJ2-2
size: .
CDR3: CASSLLSPSAGELFF
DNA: TGCGCCAGCAGCTTGTTATCCCCATCGGCCGGGGAGCTGTTTTTT

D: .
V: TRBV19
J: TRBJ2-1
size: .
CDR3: CASTNLIKQGGSYNEQFF
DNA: TGTGCCAGTACTAACCTAATCAAACAGGGGGGGTCCTACAATGAGCAGTTCTTC

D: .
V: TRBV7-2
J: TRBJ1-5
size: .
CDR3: CASSLAGGQPQHF
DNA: TGTGCCAGCAGCTTAGCAGGGGGGCAGCCCCAGCATTTT

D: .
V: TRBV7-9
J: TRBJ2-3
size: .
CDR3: CASSPRGGGPSTDTQYF
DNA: TGTGCCAGCAGCCCCAGAGGGGGAGGGCCAAGCACAGATACGCAGTATTTT

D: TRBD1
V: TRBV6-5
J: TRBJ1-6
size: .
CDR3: CASSYTPDRDSPLHF
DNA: TGTGCCAGCAGTTACACCCCTGACAGGGATTCACCCCTCCACTTT

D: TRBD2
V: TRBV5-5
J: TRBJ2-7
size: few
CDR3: CASSLKVTGGLTYEQYF
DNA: TGTGCCAGCAGCTTGAAAGTTACGGGAGGACTCACCTACGAGCAGTACTTC

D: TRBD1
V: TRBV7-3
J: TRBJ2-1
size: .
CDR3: CASSPRGTGTGGSYNEQFF
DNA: TGTGCCAGCAGCCCAAGGGGAACGGGGACAGGAGGCTCCTACAATGAGCAGTTCTTC

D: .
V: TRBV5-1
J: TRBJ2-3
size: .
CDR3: CASSLTTTSTDTQYF
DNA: TGCGCCAGCAGCCTGACAACTACTAGCACAGATACGCAGTATTTT

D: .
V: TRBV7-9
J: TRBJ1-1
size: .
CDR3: CASSLQGVNTEAFF
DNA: TGTGCCAGCAGCTTACAGGGAGTGAACACTGAAGCTTTCTTT

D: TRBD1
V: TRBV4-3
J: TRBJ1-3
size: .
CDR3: CASSQGLTGGSGNTIYF
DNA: TGCGCCAGCAGCCAAGGTCTGACAGGGGGCAGTGGAAACACCATATATTTT

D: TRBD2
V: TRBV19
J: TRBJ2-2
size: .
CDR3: CASSRIPGLAGVPGELFF
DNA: TGTGCCAGTAGTCGAATCCCGGGACTAGCGGGAGTGCCCGGGGAGCTGTTTTTT

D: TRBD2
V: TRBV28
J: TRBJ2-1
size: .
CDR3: CASSLFLAGGSIEQFF
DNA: TGTGCCAGCAGTTTATTTCTAGCGGGAGGGTCAATTGAGCAGTTCTTC

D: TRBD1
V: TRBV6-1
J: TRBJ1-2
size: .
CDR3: CASSEATGGYGYTF
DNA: TGTGCCAGCAGTGAAGCTACAGGGGGCTATGGCTACACCTTC

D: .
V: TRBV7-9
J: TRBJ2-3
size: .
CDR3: CASSPQGASTDTQYF
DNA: TGTGCCAGCAGCCCCCAAGGGGCGAGCACAGATACGCAGTATTTT

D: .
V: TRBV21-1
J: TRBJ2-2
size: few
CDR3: CASRPGGNTGELFF
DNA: TGTGCCAGCAGACCGGGCGGGAACACCGGGGAGCTGTTTTTT